Following are 5 T cell receptor beta chains from one sample sequenced in a study of T cells in Graves' hyperthyroidism and ophthalmopathy. Amplification of TCR beta CDR3 regions used RNA as the template. In the first-round RT-PCR of the TCR CDR3, the HTBI primer set was used. A single record per CDR3 protein comes from TCRdb applying MiXCR to the multiplex PCR reads. The sample holds around 600,000 distinct CDR3 sequences, about 14% seen once. The sequenced material came from blood. These receptors came from a woman between 50 and 59 years old with Graves' ophthalmopathy.

The chain links TRBV15 to TRBJ2-1; D is unclear. Trimming cost V 6 bases and J 8 bases, with 8 bases left between them. The CDR3 spans 11 residues. Germline CDR1 LNHNV, CDR2 YYDKDF (reference sequence). The CDR3 DNA sequence: TGTGCCACCAGGTCTGTGCATGAGCAGTTCTTC. Translating it yields CATRSVHEQFF. Looking up the rest from reference TRBV15 and TRBJ2-1 gives the full variable domain: DAMVIQNPRYQVTQFGKPVTLSCSQTLNHNVMYWYQQKSSQAPKLLFHYYDKDFNNEADTPDNFQSRRPNTSFCFLDIRSPGLGDTAMYLCATRSVHEQFFGPGTRLTVL.

This clonotype was seen ten or more times. The rearrangement links TRBV15 to TRBJ2-7, with 10 bases fitting TRBD1. The CDR3 is made up of 14 amino acids. J lost 6 bases, V lost 3 bases, and 5 bases had no gene match. Germline V gene lookup returns CDR1 LNHNV and CDR2 YYDKDF (reference sequence). In DNA form, the CDR3 reads TGTGCCACCAGCAGGGACAGGGGGTTACTCGAGCAGTACTTC. Amino acid sequence: CATSRDRGLLEQYF.

The chain is built from TRBV4-2 and TRBJ2-2; no definite D call. Per the germline V gene, CDR1 is LGHNA and CDR2 is YNFKEQ. Trimming left V 1 base short and J 7 bases short, with 13 bases between. The CDR3 loop spans 15 amino acids. The CDR3 sequence: CASSQVAALSGELFF. DNA for the CDR3: TGTGCCAGCAGCCAAGTGGCGGCATTGAGCGGGGAGCTGTTTTTT.

This sequence joins TRBV27 and TRBJ2-2; D gene ambiguous. The germline gives CDR1 MNHEY, CDR2 SMNVEV (reference sequence). The V end lost 1 base, the J end lost 0 bases, and 9 bases lay between the germline ends. There are 16 residues in the CDR3. This CDR3 reads CASSLWGTPNTGELFF. In DNA form, the CDR3 reads TGTGCCAGCAGTTTATGGGGAACACCGAACACCGGGGAGCTGTTTTTT.

This clonotype was detected ten times or more. V and J are TRBV11-2 and TRBJ1-1; D might be TRBD1 (5 bases). Germline values: CDR1 SGHAT, CDR2 FQNNGV. The CDR3 is 15 amino acids. The V gene lost 1 base and the J gene lost 1 base, with 10 bases spanning the gap. In DNA, the CDR3 is TGTGCCAGCAGCTTAGTAGGACAACCGAACACTGAAGCTTTCTTT. It is translated as CASSLVGQPNTEAFF. The full variable domain, rest sourced from reference TRBV11-2 and TRBJ1-1, is EAGVAQSPRYKIIEKRQSVAFWCNPISGHATLYWYQQILGQGPKLLIQFQNNGVVDDSQLPKDRFSAERLKGVDSTLKIQPAKLEDSAVYLCASSLVGQPNTEAFFGQGTRLTVV.